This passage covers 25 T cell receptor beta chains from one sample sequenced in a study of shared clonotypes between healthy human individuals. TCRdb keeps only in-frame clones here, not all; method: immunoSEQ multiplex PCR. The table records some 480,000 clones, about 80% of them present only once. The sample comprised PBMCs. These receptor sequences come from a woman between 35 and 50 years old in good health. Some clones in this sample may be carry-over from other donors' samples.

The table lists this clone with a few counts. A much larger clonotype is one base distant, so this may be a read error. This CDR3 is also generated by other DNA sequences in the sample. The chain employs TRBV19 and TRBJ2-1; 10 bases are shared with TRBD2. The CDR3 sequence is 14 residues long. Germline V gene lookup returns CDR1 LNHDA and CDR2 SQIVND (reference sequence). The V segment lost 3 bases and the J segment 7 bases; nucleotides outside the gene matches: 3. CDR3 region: CASSILAGENEQFF. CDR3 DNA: TGTGCCAGTAGTATCCTAGCGGGAGAGAATGAGCAGTTCTTC. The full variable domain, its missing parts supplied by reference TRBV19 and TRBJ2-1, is DGGITQSPKYLFRKEGQNVTLSCEQNLNHDAMYWYRQDPGQGLRLIYYSQIVNDFQKGDIAEGYSVSREKKESFPLTVTSAQKNPTAFYLCASSILAGENEQFFGPGTRLTVL.

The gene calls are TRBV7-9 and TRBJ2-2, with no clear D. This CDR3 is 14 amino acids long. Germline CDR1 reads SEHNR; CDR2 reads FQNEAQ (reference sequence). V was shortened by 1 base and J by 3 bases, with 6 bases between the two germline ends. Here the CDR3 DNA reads TGTGCCAGCAGCTTAGGGCAGGACACCGGGGAGCTGTTTTTT. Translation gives CASSLGQDTGELFF. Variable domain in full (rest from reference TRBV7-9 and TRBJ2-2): DTGVSQNPRHKITKRGQNVTFRCDPISEHNRLYWYRQTLGQGPEFLTYFQNEAQLEKSRLLSDRFSAERPKGSFSTLEIQRTEQGDSAMYLCASSLGQDTGELFFGEGSRLTVL.

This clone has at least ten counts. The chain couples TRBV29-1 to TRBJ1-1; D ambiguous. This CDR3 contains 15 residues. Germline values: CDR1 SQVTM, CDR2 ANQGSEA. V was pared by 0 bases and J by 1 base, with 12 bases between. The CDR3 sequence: CSVEDHGLGNTEAFF. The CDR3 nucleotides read TGCAGCGTTGAAGATCATGGGCTGGGGAACACTGAAGCTTTCTTT.

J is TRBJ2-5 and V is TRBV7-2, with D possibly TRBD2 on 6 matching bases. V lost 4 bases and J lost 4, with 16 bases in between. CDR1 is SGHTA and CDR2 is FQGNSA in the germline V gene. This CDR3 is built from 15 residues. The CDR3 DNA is TGTGCCAGCAGCTCCCGGGAGTGGGGCCCAGAGACCCAGTACTTC. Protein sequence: CASSSREWGPETQYF.

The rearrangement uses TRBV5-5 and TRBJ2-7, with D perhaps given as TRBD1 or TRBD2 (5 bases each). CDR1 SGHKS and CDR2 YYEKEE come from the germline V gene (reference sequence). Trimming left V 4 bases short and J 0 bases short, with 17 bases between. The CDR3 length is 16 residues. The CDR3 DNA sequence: TGTGCCAGCAGCGGGGGACCCTCACGGAGCTCCTACGAGCAGTACTTC. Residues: CASSGGPSRSSYEQYF.

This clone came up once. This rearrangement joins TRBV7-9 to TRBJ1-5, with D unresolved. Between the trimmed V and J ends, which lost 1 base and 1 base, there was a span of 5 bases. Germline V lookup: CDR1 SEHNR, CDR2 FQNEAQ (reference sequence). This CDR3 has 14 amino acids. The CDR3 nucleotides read TGTGCCAGCAGCTTAGGCCCGAGCAATCAGCCCCAGCATTTT. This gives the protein CASSLGPSNQPQHF. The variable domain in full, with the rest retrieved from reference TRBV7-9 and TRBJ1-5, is DTGVSQNPRHKITKRGQNVTFRCDPISEHNRLYWYRQTLGQGPEFLTYFQNEAQLEKSRLLSDRFSAERPKGSFSTLEIQRTEQGDSAMYLCASSLGPSNQPQHFGDGTRLSIL.

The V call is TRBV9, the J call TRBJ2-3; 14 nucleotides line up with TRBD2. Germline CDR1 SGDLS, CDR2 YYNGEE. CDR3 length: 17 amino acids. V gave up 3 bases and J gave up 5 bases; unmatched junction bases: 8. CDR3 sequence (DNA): TGTGCCAGCAGCGAGGGGATCGGGACTAGCGGGAGAGATACGCAGTATTTT. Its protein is CASSEGIGTSGRDTQYF.

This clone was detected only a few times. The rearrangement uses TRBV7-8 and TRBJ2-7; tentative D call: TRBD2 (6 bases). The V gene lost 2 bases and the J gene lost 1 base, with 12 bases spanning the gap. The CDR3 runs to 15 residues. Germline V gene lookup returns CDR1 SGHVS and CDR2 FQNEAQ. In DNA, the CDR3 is TGTGCCAGCAGCTTAAGGGACTCAACATCCTACGAGCAGTACTTC. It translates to CASSLRDSTSYEQYF.

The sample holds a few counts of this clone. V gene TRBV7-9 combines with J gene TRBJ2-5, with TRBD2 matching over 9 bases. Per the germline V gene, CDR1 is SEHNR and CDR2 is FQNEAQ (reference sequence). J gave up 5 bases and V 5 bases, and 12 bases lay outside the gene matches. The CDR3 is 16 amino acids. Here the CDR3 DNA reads TGTGCCAGCAGCGCCCATCTAGCGGGAAGAGGGGAGACCCAGTACTTC. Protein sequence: CASSAHLAGRGETQYF.

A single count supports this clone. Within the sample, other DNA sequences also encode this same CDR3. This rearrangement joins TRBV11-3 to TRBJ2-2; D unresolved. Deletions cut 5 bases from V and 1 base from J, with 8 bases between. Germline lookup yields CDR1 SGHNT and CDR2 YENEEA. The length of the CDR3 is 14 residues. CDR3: CASSLGRNTGELFF. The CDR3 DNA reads TGTGCCAGCAGCCTTGGACGGAACACCGGGGAGCTGTTTTTT.

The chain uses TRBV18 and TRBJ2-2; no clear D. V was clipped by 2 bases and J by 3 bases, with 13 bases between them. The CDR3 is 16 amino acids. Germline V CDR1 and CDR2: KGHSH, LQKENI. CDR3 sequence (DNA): TGTGCCAGCTCACCATCCTACGGGTCAGACACCGGGGAGCTGTTTTTT. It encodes CASSPSYGSDTGELFF.

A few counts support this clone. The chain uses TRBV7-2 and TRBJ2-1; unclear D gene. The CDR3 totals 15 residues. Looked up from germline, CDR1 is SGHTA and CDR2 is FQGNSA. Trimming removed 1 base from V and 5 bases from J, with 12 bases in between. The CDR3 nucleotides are TGTGCCAGCAGCTTAGTAGGGTTCAAGAACAATGAGCAGTTCTTC. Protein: CASSLVGFKNNEQFF.

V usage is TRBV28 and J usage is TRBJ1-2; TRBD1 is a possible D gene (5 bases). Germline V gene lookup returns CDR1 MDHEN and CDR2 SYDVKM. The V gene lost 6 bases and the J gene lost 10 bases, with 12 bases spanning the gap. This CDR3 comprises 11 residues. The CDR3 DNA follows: TGTGCCAGCAGCAACTGGGGCTTCTACACCTTC. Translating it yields CASSNWGFYTF.

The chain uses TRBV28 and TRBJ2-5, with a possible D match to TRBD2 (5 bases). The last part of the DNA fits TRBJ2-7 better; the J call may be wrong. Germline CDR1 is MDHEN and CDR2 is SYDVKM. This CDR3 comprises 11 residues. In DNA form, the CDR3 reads TGTGCCAGCAGGCGGGCCTACGAGCAGTACTTC. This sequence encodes CASRRAYEQYF.

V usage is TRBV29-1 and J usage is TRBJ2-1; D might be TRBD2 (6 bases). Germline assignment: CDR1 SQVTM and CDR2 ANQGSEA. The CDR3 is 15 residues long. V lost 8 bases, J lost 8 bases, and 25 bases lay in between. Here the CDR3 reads CSPQIASATGDEQFF. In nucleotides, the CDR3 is TGCAGCCCTCAGATCGCTAGCGCTACTGGAGATGAGCAGTTCTTC.

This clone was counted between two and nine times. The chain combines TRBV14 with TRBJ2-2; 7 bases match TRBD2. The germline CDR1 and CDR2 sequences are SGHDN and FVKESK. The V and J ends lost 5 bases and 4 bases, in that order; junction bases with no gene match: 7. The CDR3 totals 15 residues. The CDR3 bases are TGTGCCAGCAGCTCAACCGGGAGGAGCACCGGGGAGCTGTTTTTT. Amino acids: CASSSTGRSTGELFF.

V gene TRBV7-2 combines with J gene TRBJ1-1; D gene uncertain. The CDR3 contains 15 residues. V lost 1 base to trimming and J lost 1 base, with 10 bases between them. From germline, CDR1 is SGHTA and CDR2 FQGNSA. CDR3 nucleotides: TGTGCCAGCAGCTTAGTGGGGATACGGAACACTGAAGCTTTCTTT. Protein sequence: CASSLVGIRNTEAFF. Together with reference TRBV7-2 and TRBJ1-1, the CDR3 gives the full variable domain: GAGVSQSPSNKVTEKGKDVELRCDPISGHTALYWYRQSLGQGLEFLIYFQGNSAPDKSGLPSDRFSAERTGGSVSTLTIQRTQQEDSAVYLCASSLVGIRNTEAFFGQGTRLTVV.

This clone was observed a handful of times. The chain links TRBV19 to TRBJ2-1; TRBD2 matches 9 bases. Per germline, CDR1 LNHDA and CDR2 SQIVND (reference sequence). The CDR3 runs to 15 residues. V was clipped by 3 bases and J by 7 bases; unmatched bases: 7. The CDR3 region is CASSILGLARNEQFF. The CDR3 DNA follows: TGTGCCAGTAGTATCCTCGGACTAGCGCGGAATGAGCAGTTCTTC.

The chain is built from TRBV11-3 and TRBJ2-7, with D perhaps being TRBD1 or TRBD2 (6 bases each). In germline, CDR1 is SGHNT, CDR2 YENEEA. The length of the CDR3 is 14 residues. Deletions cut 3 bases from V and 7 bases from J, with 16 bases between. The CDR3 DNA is TGTGCCAGCAGCTTTACGGGGGCCGGGGGTGAGCAGTACTTC. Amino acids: CASSFTGAGGEQYF.

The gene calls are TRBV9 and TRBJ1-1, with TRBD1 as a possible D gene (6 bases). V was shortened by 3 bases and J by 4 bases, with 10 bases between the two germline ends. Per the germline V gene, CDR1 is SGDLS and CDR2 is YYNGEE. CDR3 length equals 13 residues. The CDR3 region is CASSAGQITEAFF. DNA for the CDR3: TGTGCCAGCAGCGCCGGACAGATCACTGAAGCTTTCTTT.

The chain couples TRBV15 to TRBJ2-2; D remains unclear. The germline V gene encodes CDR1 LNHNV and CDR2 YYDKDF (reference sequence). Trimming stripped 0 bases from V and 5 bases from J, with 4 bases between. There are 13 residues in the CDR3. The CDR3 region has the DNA TGTGCCACCAGCAGAGATAAGACCGGGGAGCTGTTTTTT. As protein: CATSRDKTGELFF.

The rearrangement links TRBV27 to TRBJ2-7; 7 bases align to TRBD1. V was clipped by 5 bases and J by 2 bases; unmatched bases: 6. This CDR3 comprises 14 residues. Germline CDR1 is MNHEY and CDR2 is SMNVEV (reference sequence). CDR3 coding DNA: TGTGCCAGCAGTCCACAGGGGCCAACCTACGAGCAGTACTTC. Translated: CASSPQGPTYEQYF.

CDR3 DNA: TGTGCCAGCAGCCAGGCCACTCTAGCGGGAGAGACCCAGTACTTC. It codes for CASSQATLAGETQYF. This chain links TRBV4-2 with TRBJ2-5; 8 positions agree with TRBD2. The germline V gene has CDR1 LGHNA and CDR2 YNFKEQ. With 3 bases clipped from V and 4 bases from J, the junction kept 7 bases outside the gene matches. This CDR3 is 15 amino acids long.

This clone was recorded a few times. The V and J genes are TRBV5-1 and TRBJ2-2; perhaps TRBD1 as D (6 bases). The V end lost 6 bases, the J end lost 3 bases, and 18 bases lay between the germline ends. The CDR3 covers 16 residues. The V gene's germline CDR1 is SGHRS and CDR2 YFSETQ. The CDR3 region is CASKILAGVHTGELFF. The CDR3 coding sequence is TGCGCCAGCAAGATCCTAGCAGGGGTGCACACCGGGGAGCTGTTTTTT.

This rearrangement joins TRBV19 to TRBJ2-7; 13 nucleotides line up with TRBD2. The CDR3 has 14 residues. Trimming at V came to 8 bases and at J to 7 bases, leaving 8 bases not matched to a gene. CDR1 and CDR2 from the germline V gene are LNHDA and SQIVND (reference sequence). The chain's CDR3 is CASRGLAGEGEQYF. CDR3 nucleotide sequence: TGTGCCAGTCGAGGACTAGCGGGAGAAGGAGAGCAGTACTTC.